One sample yielded the 7 T cell receptor beta chains listed below, sequenced in a study of blood T cells in healthy people across ages. Sample-barcoded 5' priming and a J-beta primer mix drove a second PCR of 7 to 11 cycles. TCRdb reprocessed the 5' RACE reads via MiXCR and lists one record per CDR3 protein. Of about 640,000 distinct CDR3 sequences in the sample, under 65% were seen once. The material sequenced was blood. These receptors all stem from a man between 60 and 70 years old in good health.

This clonotype was seen a few times. The V gene is TRBV18, the J gene TRBJ1-2, with 7 bases matching TRBD1. V lost 2 bases and J lost 7; bases outside the gene matches: 7. CDR1 and CDR2 (germline): KGHSH, LQKENI. CDR3 length: 14 residues. Here the CDR3 reads CASSPGEGASGYTF. The CDR3 DNA sequence: TGTGCCAGCTCACCAGGCGAGGGGGCAAGTGGCTACACCTTC.

This sequence joins TRBV9 and TRBJ1-2; D unclear. CDR1 SGDLS and CDR2 YYNGEE come from the germline V gene. With 0 bases removed from V and 2 bases from J, the gap between germline ends came to 11 bases. This CDR3 is 15 amino acids long. The CDR3 nucleotides read TGTGCCAGCAGCGTAGGCAGAGTCAGGAACTATGGCTACACCTTC. This codes for CASSVGRVRNYGYTF.

This clonotype was observed a handful of times. The chain has TRBV28 and TRBJ1-5; D uncertain. V shed 1 base and J shed 7 bases, with 11 bases lying between them. In germline, CDR1 is MDHEN, CDR2 SYDVKM. This CDR3 comprises 14 residues. The CDR3 bases are TGTGCCAGCAGTTTATTCAATCCTAACCAGCCCCAGCATTTT. Its protein is CASSLFNPNQPQHF.

V and J are TRBV5-8 and TRBJ1-5; D perhaps matches TRBD1 (5 bases). Germline V CDR1 and CDR2: SGHTS, YDEGEE. CDR3 length: 15 amino acids. Trimming took off 7 bases at V and 0 bases at J, with 14 bases between the two ends. CDR3 in DNA: TGTGCCAGCGCCGAGCCAGGGCTTAGCAATCAGCCCCAGCATTTT. Its translation: CASAEPGLSNQPQHF.

This clonotype was seen a handful of times. The chain links TRBV6-5 to TRBJ2-5; 14 bases align to TRBD2. The CDR3 totals 16 residues. Germline V gene data show CDR1 as MNHEY and CDR2 as SVGAGI. The V and J ends lost 4 bases and 4 bases, in that order; junction bases with no gene match: 5. The chain's CDR3 is CASSSTGLAGVETQYF. The CDR3 region has the DNA TGTGCCAGCAGTTCAACGGGACTAGCGGGGGTAGAGACCCAGTACTTC.

This clonotype turned up a few times. The rearrangement links TRBV12-3 or TRBV12-4 to TRBJ2-1, with TRBD2 identical over 14 bases. Germline trimming cut 7 bases from V and 10 bases from J; bases unmatched to any gene: 9. The CDR3 covers 15 residues. CDR3 nucleotide sequence: TGTGCCAGCACCGTGACTAGCGGGGGGGCCTGGGAGCAGTTCTTC. Translated, it gives CASTVTSGGAWEQFF.

This sequence joins TRBV18 and TRBJ2-7; D uncertain. V gave up 5 bases and J gave up 0 bases, with 11 bases separating them. Germline CDR1 and CDR2: KGHSH and LQKENI. CDR3 length equals 14 residues. This chain's CDR3 is CASSVGSGSYEQYF. In nucleotides, the CDR3 is TGTGCCAGCTCAGTGGGGTCCGGCTCCTACGAGCAGTACTTC.